Listed below are T cell receptor beta chains from one sample, sequenced in a study of blood T cell repertoires in COVID-19. Assay: immunoSEQ multiplex PCR; the TCRdb copy retains only in-frame clones and omits some. The sample lists approximately 140,000 clones, around 90% seen once, with roughly 4% in the top ten. Material for sequencing was PBMCs or T cells enriched from blood (not recorded which). Source of these receptors: a woman in her thirties or forties who had been exposed to COVID-19. The CDR3 runs from the conserved cysteine through the conserved F or W. D genes are given only for firm matches. Some rows mark clone size as missing; the rest say once, few, many or name a class of expanded clone.

j_call v_call clone_size cdr3_length d_call cdr3_aa cdr3_nt
TRBJ1-2 TRBV2 - 13 - CASSEAVGAGYTF TGTGCCAGCAGTGAAGCCGTAGGGGCTGGCTACACCTTC
TRBJ2-7 TRBV5-8 - 14 - CASSLVPLFFEQYF TGTGCCAGCAGCTTGGTCCCACTATTCTTCGAGCAGTACTTC
TRBJ1-3 TRBV7-7 - 15 TRBD1 CASSSGTGGGNTIYF TGTGCCAGCAGCTCGGGGACAGGGGGTGGAAACACCATATATTTT
TRBJ1-2 TRBV9 - 16 - CASIAILEGRNYGYTF TGTGCCAGCATCGCCATATTGGAGGGAAGGAACTATGGCTACACCTTC
TRBJ1-2 TRBV5-6 - 15 TRBD1 CASSAASTGVGGYTF TGTGCCAGCAGCGCAGCTTCTACAGGGGTAGGTGGCTACACCTTC
TRBJ2-5 TRBV12-3/TRBV12-4 once 13 - CASNRNSQETQYF TGTGCCTCCAACCGTAACAGCCAAGAGACCCAGTACTTC
TRBJ1-6 TRBV9 - 15 - CASSVDAGVTSPLHF TGTGCCAGCAGCGTAGATGCGGGGGTGACTTCACCCCTCCACTTT
TRBJ1-1 TRBV2 - 13 - CASSQQMNTEAFF TGTGCCAGCAGTCAACAGATGAACACTGAAGCTTTCTTT
TRBJ2-7 TRBV5-1 once 15 TRBD2 CASSTSGSPGYEQYF TGCGCCAGCAGCACTAGCGGATCCCCCGGCTACGAGCAGTACTTC
TRBJ1-3 TRBV10-2 - 15 - CASSETGNIGNTIYF TGCGCCAGCAGTGAGACGGGAAACATTGGAAACACCATATATTTT
TRBJ2-3 TRBV15 - 17 TRBD1 CATSRPPGTGGTDTQYF TGTGCCACCAGCAGACCGCCAGGGACAGGGGGCACAGATACGCAGTATTTT
TRBJ1-2 TRBV9 - 15 TRBD1 CASSVTGNTNYGYTF TGTGCCAGCAGCGTGACAGGGAACACTAACTATGGCTACACCTTC
TRBJ1-6 TRBV2 - 14 - CASSETATRSPLHF TGTGCCAGCAGCGAGACAGCCACAAGATCACCCCTCCACTTT
TRBJ1-1 TRBV27 - 14 - CASSYRAENTEAFF TGTGCCAGCAGTTACAGGGCCGAGAACACTGAAGCTTTCTTT
TRBJ2-1 TRBV10-2 - 12 - CASSVSRDEQFF TGCGCCAGCAGTGTATCCCGGGATGAGCAGTTCTTC
TRBJ1-1 TRBV6-2/TRBV6-3 - 18 - CASSYSERTDKASTEAFF TGTGCCAGCAGTTACTCGGAGAGGACGGACAAAGCTAGCACTGAAGCTTTCTTT
TRBJ2-7 TRBV5-1 - 15 - CASSLAGVSSYEQYF TGCGCCAGCAGCTTGGCCGGAGTAAGCTCCTACGAGCAGTACTTC
TRBJ1-5 TRBV4-1 - 16 - CASSQDLRQVNQPQHF TGCGCCAGCAGCCAAGATTTGCGACAGGTCAATCAGCCCCAGCATTTT
TRBJ1-5 TRBV19 - 13 - CASSMGGHQPQHF TGTGCCAGTAGTATGGGGGGTCATCAGCCCCAGCATTTT
TRBJ1-1 TRBV20-1 - 12 - CSASLGRGRAFF TGCAGTGCTAGTTTGGGCAGGGGTAGGGCTTTCTTT
TRBJ1-1 TRBV2 - 12 - CASNGQGTEAFF TGTGCCAGCAATGGGCAGGGCACTGAAGCTTTCTTT
TRBJ2-1 TRBV10-3 - 15 - CAISENVQGVNEQFF TGTGCCATCAGTGAGAACGTGCAGGGTGTAAATGAGCAGTTCTTC
TRBJ1-6 TRBV6-5 - 13 - CATRTGDNSPLHF TGTGCCACCCGGACGGGGGATAATTCACCCCTCCACTTT
TRBJ1-5 TRBV5-1 - 14 TRBD1 CASSVGDRDQPQHF TGCGCCAGCAGCGTAGGAGACAGGGATCAGCCCCAGCATTTT
TRBJ2-7 TRBV6-5 few 16 TRBD2 CASSWAGGHGSYEQYF TGTGCCAGCAGTTGGGCGGGGGGACACGGCTCCTACGAGCAGTACTTC
TRBJ2-1 TRBV11-3 - 15 - CASSPVGGGLNEQFF TGTGCCAGCAGCCCCGTTGGAGGAGGCCTCAATGAGCAGTTCTTC
TRBJ2-6 TRBV27 - 18 - CASRRGGQGISGANVLTF TGTGCCAGCAGAAGGGGCGGGCAGGGGATCTCTGGGGCCAACGTCCTGACTTTC
TRBJ2-2 TRBV24-1 - 18 TRBD2 CATSDSTSGGLFFGELFF TGTGCCACCAGTGATTCGACTAGCGGGGGACTCTTCTTCGGGGAGCTGTTTTTT